This T cell receptor beta chain stems from a study of T-cell memory formation after mild COVID-19. Study-level background: Clusters were largely donor specific.

Looked up from germline, CDR1 is LGHDT and CDR2 is YNNKEL (reference sequence). The CDR3 loop spans 15 amino acids. V gave up 4 bases and J gave up 4 bases, with 17 bases separating them. This clonotype was counted a few times. Its antigen is currently unknown. Study observations and caveats: A balance of CD4 and CD8 characterized clones contracting day 15 to 85, whereas later expanders leaned CD4+.

5'RACE primed from the constant segment yielded TCR alpha and TCR beta cDNA libraries bearing sample barcodes and UMIs. TCRdb reprocessed the 5' RACE reads with MiXCR, giving one entry per CDR3 protein. Found here are roughly 280,000 distinct CDR3 sequences, roughly 8.2% of them singletons; the top ten hold roughly 23%. The TCR comes from a man in his late teens or twenties who had mild COVID-19 (a few samples of this study predate the infection). Cell type and time point are not known. Sequencing was done on a sample of PBMCs or a T cell subset sorted from them (not recorded which). The chain couples TRBV3-1 to TRBJ2-7; D might be TRBD2 (5 bases). In DNA form, the CDR3 reads TGTGCCAGCAGCCCCCACCCGGGGTCGGGGTACGAGCAGTACTTC. Its translation: CASSPHPGSGYEQYF.